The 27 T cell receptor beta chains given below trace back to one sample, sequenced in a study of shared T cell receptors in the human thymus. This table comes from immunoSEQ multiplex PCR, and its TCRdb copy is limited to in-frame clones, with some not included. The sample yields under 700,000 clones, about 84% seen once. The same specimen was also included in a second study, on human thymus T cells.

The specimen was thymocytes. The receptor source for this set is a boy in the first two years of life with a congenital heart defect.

The CDR3 DNA is TGCGCCAGCAGCCCGGTGGGACAGGGTGGCTATGGCTACACCTTC. This gives the protein CASSPVGQGGYGYTF. This chain links TRBV5-1 with TRBJ1-2; 9 bases align to TRBD1. The CDR3 loop spans 15 amino acids. From germline, CDR1 is SGHRS and CDR2 YFSETQ. J gave up 4 bases and V 4 bases, and 8 bases lay outside the gene matches.

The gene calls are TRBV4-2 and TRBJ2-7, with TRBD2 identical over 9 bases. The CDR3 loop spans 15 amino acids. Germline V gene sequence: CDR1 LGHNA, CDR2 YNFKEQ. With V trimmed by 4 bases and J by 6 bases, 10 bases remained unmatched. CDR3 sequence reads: CASSLGLAGSSEQYF. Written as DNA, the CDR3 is TGTGCCAGCAGCCTCGGGCTAGCGGGAAGTAGCGAGCAGTACTTC.

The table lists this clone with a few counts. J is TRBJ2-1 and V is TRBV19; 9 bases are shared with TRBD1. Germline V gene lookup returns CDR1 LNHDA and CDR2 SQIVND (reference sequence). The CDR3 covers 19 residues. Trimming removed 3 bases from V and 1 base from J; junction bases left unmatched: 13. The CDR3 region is CASSMGGTGMGASYNEQFF. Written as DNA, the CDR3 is TGTGCCAGTAGTATGGGGGGGACAGGGATGGGAGCATCCTACAATGAGCAGTTCTTC.

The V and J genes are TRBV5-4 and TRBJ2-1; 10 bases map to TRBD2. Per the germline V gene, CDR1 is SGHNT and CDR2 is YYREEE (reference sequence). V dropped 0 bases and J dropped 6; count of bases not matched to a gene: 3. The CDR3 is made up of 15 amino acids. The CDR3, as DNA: TGTGCCAGCAGCTTGGAGCTAGCGGGAGCCAATGAGCAGTTCTTC. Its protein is CASSLELAGANEQFF.

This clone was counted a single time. As DNA, the CDR3 is TGCGCCAGCAGCCGCACGTGGTCAGGGGGCGCCGAACTGTTTTTT. Amino acid sequence: CASSRTWSGGAELFF. The chain carries TRBV4-3 and TRBJ1-4; 8 bases line up with TRBD1. V shed 4 bases and J 12 bases; nucleotides not matched to a gene: 13. The CDR3 runs to 15 residues. Germline CDR1 reads LGHNA; CDR2 reads YSLEER.

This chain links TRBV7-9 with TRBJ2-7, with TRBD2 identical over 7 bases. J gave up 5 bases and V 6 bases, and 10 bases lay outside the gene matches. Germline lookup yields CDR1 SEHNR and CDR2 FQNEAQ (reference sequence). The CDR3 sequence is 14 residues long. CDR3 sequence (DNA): TGTGCCAGCAGTATCGGTTGGGAGGGTGACGAGCAGTACTTC. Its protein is CASSIGWEGDEQYF.

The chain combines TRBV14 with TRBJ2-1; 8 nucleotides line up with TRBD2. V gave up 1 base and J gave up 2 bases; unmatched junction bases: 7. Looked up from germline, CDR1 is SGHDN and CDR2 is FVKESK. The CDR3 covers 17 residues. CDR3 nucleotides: TGTGCCAGCAGCCAAGTTCCGGGAGGGCCCACCTACAATGAGCAGTTCTTC. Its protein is CASSQVPGGPTYNEQFF.

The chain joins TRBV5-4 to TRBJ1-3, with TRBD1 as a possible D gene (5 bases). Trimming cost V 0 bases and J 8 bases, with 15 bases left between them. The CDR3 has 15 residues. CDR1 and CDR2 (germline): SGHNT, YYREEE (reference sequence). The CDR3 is CASSLGPFSGDTIYF. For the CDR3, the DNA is TGTGCCAGCAGCTTGGGGCCTTTTTCGGGGGACACCATATATTTT.

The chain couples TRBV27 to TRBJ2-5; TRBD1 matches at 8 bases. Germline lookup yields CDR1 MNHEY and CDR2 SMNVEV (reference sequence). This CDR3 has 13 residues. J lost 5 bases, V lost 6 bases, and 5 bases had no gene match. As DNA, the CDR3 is TGTGCCAGCAGCCCAGGGGGCTGGGAGACCCAGTACTTC. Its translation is CASSPGGWETQYF.

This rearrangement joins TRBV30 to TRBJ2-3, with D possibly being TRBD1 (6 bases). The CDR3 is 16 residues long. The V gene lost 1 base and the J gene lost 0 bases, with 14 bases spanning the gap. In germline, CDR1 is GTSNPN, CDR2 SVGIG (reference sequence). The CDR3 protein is CAWSALRGPSTDTQYF. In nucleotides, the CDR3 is TGTGCCTGGAGTGCCCTCAGGGGCCCCAGCACAGATACGCAGTATTTT.

The DNA of the CDR3 is TGTGCCAGCAGTGGGCAGGATGTGAGCAATCAGCCCCAGCATTTT. The encoded protein is CASSGQDVSNQPQHF. The rearrangement uses TRBV2 and TRBJ1-5; D ambiguous. CDR3 length equals 15 residues. The ends were cut back, 4 bases at V and 1 base at J, with 11 bases in the middle. Per the germline V gene, CDR1 is SNHLY and CDR2 is FYNNEI. Drawing the rest from reference TRBV2 and TRBJ1-5, the complete variable domain is EPEVTQTPSHQVTQMGQEVILRCVPISNHLYFYWYRQILGQKVEFLVSFYNNEISEKSEIFDDQFSVERPDGSNFTLKIRSTKLEDSAMYFCASSGQDVSNQPQHFGDGTRLSIL.

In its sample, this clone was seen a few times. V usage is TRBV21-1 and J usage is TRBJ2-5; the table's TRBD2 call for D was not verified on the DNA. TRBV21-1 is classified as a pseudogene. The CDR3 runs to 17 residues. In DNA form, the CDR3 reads TGTGCCAGCACCCCATCATCCCCGGGAGGGCTCGTAGAGACCCAGTACTTC. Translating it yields CASTPSSPGGLVETQYF.

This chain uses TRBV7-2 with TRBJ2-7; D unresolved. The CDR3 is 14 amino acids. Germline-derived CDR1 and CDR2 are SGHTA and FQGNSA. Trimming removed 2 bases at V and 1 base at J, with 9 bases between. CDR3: CASSLNAGSYEQYF. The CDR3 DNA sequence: TGTGCCAGCAGCTTAAATGCCGGTTCCTACGAGCAGTACTTC.

The CDR3 nucleotides are TGTGCCATCACGGACAGGCTCTCGGGCCACGAGCAGTACTTC. Protein sequence: CAITDRLSGHEQYF. The V and J genes are TRBV6-1 and TRBJ2-7, with 7 bases lining up with TRBD1. CDR1 MNHNS and CDR2 SASEGT come from the germline V gene. The V segment lost 10 bases and the J segment 5 bases; nucleotides outside the gene matches: 14. This CDR3 contains 14 residues.

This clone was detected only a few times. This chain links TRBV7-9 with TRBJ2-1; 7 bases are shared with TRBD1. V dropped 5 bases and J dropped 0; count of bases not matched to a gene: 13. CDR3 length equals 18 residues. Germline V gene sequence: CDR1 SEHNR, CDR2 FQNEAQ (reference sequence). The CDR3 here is CASSPTSGTVLSYNEQFF. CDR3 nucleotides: TGTGCCAGCAGCCCGACTTCGGGGACAGTCCTCTCCTACAATGAGCAGTTCTTC.

In nucleotides, the CDR3 is TGTGCCAGCAGCCCTCTAGCGGGAGGATTCTACGAGCAGTACTTC. It codes for CASSPLAGGFYEQYF. The gene calls are TRBV7-6 and TRBJ2-7, with 11 positions matching TRBD2. The CDR3 has 15 residues. After removal of 5 bases from V and 3 bases from J, the junction contained 6 bases not matched to a gene. The germline gives CDR1 SGHVS, CDR2 FNYEAQ.

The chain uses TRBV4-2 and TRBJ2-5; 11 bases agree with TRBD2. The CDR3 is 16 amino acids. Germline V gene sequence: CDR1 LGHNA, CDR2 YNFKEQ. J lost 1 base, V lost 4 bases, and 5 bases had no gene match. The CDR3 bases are TGTGCCAGCAGCCCCGGGACTAGCGGACCCCAAGAGACCCAGTACTTC. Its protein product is CASSPGTSGPQETQYF.

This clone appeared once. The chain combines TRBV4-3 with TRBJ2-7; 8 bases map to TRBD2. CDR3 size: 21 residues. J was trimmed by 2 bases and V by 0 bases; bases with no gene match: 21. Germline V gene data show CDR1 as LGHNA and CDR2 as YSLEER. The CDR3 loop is CASSQDWRGAGVLIQAYEQYF. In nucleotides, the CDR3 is TGCGCCAGCAGCCAAGATTGGCGCGGAGCGGGAGTCTTGATCCAGGCCTACGAGCAGTACTTC.

The CDR3 region is CASSQRMRDTQYF. The CDR3 DNA reads TGCGCCAGCAGCCAGAGGATGAGGGATACGCAGTATTTT. This chain uses TRBV4-3 with TRBJ2-3; no firm D call. CDR3 length: 13 amino acids. Germline V lookup: CDR1 LGHNA, CDR2 YSLEER. V was cut by 3 bases and J by 6 bases, with 10 bases left in between.

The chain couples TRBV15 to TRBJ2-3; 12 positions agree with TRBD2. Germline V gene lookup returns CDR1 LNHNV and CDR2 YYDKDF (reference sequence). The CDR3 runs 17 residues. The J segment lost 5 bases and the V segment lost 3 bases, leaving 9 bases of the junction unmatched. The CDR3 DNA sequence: TGTGCCACCAGCAGTCCTACACTAGCGGGAGGCGGAGATACGCAGTATTTT. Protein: CATSSPTLAGGGDTQYF.

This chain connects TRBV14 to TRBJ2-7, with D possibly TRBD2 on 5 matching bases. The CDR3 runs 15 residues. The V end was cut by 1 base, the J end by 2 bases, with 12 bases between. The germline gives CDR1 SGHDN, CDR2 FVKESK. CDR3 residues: CASSQGTSRPYEQYF. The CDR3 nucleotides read TGTGCCAGCAGCCAAGGGACTTCGCGGCCCTACGAGCAGTACTTC.

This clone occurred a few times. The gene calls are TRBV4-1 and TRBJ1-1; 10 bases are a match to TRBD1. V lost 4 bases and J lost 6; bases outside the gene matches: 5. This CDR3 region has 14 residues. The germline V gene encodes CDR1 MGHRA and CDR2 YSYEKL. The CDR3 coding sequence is TGCGCCAGCAGCCCATCGACAGGGGGCTCTGAAGCTTTCTTT. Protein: CASSPSTGGSEAFF.

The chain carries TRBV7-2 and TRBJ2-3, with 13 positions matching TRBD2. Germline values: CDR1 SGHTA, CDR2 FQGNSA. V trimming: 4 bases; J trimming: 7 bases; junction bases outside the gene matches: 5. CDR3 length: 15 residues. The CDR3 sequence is CASSSLAGGGHTQYF. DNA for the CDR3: TGTGCCAGCAGCTCACTAGCGGGAGGGGGTCATACGCAGTATTTT.

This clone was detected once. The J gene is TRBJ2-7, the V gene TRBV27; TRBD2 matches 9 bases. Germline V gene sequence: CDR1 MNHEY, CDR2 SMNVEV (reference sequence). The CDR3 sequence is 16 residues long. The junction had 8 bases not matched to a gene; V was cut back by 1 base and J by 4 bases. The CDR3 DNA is TGTGCCAGCAGTTTATTTGGGACTAGCCCCCTATACGAGCAGTACTTC. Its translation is CASSLFGTSPLYEQYF.

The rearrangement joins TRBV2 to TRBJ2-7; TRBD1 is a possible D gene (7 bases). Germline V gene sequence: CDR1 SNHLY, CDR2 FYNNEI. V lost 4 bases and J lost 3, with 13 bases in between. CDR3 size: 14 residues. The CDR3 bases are TGTGCCAGCAGTGTAAGACAGGGAGGCTACGAGCAGTACTTC. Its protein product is CASSVRQGGYEQYF.

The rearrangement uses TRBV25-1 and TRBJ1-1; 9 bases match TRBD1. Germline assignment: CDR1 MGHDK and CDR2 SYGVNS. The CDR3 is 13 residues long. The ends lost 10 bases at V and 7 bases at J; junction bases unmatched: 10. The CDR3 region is CATTRTGEVEAFF. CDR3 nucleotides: TGTGCCACGACGAGGACAGGGGAAGTTGAAGCTTTCTTT.

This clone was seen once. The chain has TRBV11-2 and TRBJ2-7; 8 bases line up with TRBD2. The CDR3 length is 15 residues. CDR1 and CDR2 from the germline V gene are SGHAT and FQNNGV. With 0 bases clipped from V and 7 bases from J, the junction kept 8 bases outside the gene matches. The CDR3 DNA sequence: TGTGCCAGCAGCTTAGATCGGGAGGGCCCGGGTGAGCAGTACTTC. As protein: CASSLDREGPGEQYF.